A selection of T cell receptor beta chains follows, all from one sample in a study of shared clonotypes between healthy human individuals. Assay used: immunoSEQ multiplex PCR; TCRdb lists only in-frame clones, some missing. The table records hundreds of thousands of clones, around 78% of them present only once. Source material: memory CD4+ T cells sorted from blood. These receptor sequences come from a woman between 25 and 40 years old in good health. CDR3s include the opening cysteine and the closing phenylalanine or tryptophan. The D gene is left open where the match is weak. Expanded clones are given a class, and other clones once, few, many or no size at all.

v_call	clone_size	j_call	d_call	cdr3_aa	cdr3_nt
TRBV11-2	few	TRBJ2-5	NA	CASSLMIAAETQYF	TGTGCCAGCAGCTTAATGATCGCCGCCGAGACCCAGTACTTC
TRBV9	NA	TRBJ2-6	TRBD1	CASSVEGRGPGANVLTF	TGTGCCAGCAGCGTAGAGGGCAGGGGGCCTGGGGCCAACGTCCTGACTTTC
TRBV7-9	NA	TRBJ2-7	TRBD1	CASSLLGTGGSYEQYF	TGTGCCAGCAGCTTATTAGGGACAGGGGGCTCCTACGAGCAGTACTTC
TRBV30	NA	TRBJ2-4	TRBD2	CAWRGGGPQYF	TGTGCCTGGAGAGGCGGGGGGCCCCAGTACTTC
TRBV28	few	TRBJ2-2	NA	CASSFYSTGELFF	TGTGCCAGCAGTTTCTACAGCACCGGGGAGCTGTTTTTT
TRBV7-8	NA	TRBJ1-1	NA	CASSVRRRALNTEAFF	TGTGCCAGCAGCGTCCGCCGGCGGGCCTTGAACACTGAAGCTTTCTTT
TRBV28	many	TRBJ1-5	TRBD1	CASSLTGGHQPQHF	TGTGCCAGCAGTTTGACAGGGGGGCATCAGCCCCAGCATTTT
TRBV28	NA	TRBJ2-7	TRBD2	CASSLSGGGSYEQYF	TGTGCCAGCAGTTTATCGGGGGGAGGTTCATACGAGCAGTACTTC
TRBV9	NA	TRBJ1-3	TRBD1	CASSFRTGVMSSGNTIYF	TGTGCCAGCAGCTTCCGGACAGGGGTCATGAGCTCTGGAAACACCATATATTTT
TRBV2	NA	TRBJ2-1	NA	CASNEGGTYNEQFF	TGTGCCAGCAACGAAGGAGGAACCTACAATGAGCAGTTCTTC
TRBV29-1	NA	TRBJ2-2	NA	CSGRGTGELFF	TGCAGCGGTAGGGGAACCGGGGAGCTGTTTTTT
TRBV5-1	NA	TRBJ2-2	TRBD2	CASSTRLAGASGELFF	TGCGCCAGCAGCACCCGACTAGCGGGAGCCAGCGGGGAGCTGTTTTTT
TRBV28	NA	TRBJ1-2	NA	CASSHGTSYGYTF	TGTGCCAGCAGTCACGGGACGAGCTATGGCTACACCTTC
TRBV30	NA	TRBJ2-7	NA	CAWKKPSYEQYF	TGTGCCTGGAAAAAGCCCTCCTACGAGCAGTACTTC
TRBV18	NA	TRBJ2-7	NA	CASSPGRISYEQYF	TGTGCCAGCTCACCGGGGCGAATCTCCTACGAGCAGTACTTC
TRBV4-1	NA	TRBJ2-3	NA	CASSQEGAGSTDTQYF	TGCGCCAGCAGCCAAGAAGGAGCAGGATCCACAGATACGCAGTATTTT